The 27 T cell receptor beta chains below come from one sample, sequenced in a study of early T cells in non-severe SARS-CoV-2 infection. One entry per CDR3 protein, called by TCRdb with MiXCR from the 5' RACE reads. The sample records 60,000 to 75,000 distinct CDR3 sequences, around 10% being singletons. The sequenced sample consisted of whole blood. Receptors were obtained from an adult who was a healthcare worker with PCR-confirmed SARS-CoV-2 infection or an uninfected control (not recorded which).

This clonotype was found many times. The CDR3: CASSLRGQPLSTDTQYF. As DNA, the CDR3 is TGTGCCAGCAGTTTACGGGGACAACCTTTGAGCACAGATACGCAGTATTTT. The chain couples TRBV27 to TRBJ2-3; tentative D call: TRBD1 (6 bases). The CDR3 extends over 17 amino acids. Trimming shortened V by 2 bases and J by 0 bases, and 15 bases separated the two germline ends. The germline V gene has CDR1 MNHEY and CDR2 SMNVEV (reference sequence).

CDR3 loop: CASSLVLAGGPEQFF. The CDR3 DNA follows: TGCGCCAGCAGCTTAGTTCTTGCGGGAGGGCCCGAGCAGTTCTTC. V and J are TRBV5-1 and TRBJ2-1; 9 bases line up with TRBD2. The germline V gene has CDR1 SGHRS and CDR2 YFSETQ. With V trimmed by 2 bases and J by 10 bases, 10 bases remained unmatched. This CDR3 comprises 15 residues.

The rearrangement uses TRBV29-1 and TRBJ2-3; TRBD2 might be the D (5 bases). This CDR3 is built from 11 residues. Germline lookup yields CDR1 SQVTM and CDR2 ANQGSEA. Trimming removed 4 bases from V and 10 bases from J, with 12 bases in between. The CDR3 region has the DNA TGCAGCGTTGGAGGGCAGTATTCGCAGTATTTT. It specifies CSVGGQYSQYF.

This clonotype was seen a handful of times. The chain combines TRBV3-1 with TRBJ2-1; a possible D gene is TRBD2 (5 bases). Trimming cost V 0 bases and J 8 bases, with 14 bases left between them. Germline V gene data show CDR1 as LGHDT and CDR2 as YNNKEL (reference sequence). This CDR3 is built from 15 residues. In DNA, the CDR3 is TGTGCCAGCAGCCAAGATCCGGCTAGCACGGATGAGCAGTTCTTC. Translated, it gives CASSQDPASTDEQFF.

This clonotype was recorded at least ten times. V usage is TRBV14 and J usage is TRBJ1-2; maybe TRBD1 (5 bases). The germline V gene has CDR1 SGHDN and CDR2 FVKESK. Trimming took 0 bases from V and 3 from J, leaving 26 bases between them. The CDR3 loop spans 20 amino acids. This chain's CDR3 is CASSQERGNTFLLGDYGYTF. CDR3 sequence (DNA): TGTGCCAGCAGCCAAGAGAGGGGTAACACCTTCCTCCTTGGTGACTATGGCTACACCTTC.

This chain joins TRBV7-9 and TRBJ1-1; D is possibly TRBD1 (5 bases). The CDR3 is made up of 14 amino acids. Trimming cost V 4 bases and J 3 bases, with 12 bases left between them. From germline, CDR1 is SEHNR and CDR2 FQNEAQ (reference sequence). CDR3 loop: CASSSPGFDTEAFF. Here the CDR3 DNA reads TGTGCCAGCAGCTCCCCAGGGTTTGACACTGAAGCTTTCTTT. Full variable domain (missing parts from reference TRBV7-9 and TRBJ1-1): DTGVSQNPRHKITKRGQNVTFRCDPISEHNRLYWYRQTLGQGPEFLTYFQNEAQLEKSRLLSDRFSAERPKGSFSTLEIQRTEQGDSAMYLCASSSPGFDTEAFFGQGTRLTVV.

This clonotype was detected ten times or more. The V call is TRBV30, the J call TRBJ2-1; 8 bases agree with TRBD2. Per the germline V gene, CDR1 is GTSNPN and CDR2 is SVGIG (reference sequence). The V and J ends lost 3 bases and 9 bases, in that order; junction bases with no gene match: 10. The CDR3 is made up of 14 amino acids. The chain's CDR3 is CAWRIAGRGGEQFF. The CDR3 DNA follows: TGTGCCTGGAGGATAGCGGGAAGGGGAGGTGAGCAGTTCTTC.

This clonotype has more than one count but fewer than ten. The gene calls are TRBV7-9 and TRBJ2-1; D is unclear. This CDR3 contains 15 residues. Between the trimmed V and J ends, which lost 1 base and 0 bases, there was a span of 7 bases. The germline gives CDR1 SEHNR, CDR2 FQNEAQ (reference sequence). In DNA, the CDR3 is TGTGCCAGCAGCTTAGTCCCCGGCTCCTACAATGAGCAGTTCTTC. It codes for CASSLVPGSYNEQFF.

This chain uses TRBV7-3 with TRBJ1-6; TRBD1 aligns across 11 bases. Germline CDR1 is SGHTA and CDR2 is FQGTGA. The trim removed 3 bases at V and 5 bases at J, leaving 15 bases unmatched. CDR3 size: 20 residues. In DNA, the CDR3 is TGTGCCAGCAGCTTCATCCCTATTTTAGGGACAGGGGGGCATAATTCACCCCTCCACTTT. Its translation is CASSFIPILGTGGHNSPLHF.

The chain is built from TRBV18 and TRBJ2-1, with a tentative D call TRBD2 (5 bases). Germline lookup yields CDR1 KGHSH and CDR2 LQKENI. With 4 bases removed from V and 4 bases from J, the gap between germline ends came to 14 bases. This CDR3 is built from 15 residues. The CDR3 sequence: CASSLVGAEYNEQFF. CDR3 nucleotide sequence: TGTGCCAGCTCACTCGTGGGAGCAGAGTACAATGAGCAGTTCTTC.

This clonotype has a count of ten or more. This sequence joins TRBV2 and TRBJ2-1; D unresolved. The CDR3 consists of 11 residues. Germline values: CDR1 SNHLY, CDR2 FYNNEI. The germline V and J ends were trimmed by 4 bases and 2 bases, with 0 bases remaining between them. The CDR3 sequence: CASSAYNEQFF. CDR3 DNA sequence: TGTGCCAGCAGTGCCTACAATGAGCAGTTCTTC. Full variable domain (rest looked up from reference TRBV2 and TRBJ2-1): EPEVTQTPSHQVTQMGQEVILRCVPISNHLYFYWYRQILGQKVEFLVSFYNNEISEKSEIFDDQFSVERPDGSNFTLKIRSTKLEDSAMYFCASSAYNEQFFGPGTRLTVL.

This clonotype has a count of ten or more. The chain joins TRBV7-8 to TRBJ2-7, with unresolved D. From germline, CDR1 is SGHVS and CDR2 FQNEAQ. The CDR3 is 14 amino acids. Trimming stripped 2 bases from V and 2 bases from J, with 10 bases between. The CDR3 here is CASSLNNGAYEQYF. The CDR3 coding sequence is TGTGCCAGCAGCTTAAATAACGGTGCCTACGAGCAGTACTTC. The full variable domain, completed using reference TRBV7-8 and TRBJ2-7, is GAGVSQSPRYKVAKRGQDVALRCDPISGHVSLFWYQQALGQGPEFLTYFQNEAQLDKSGLPSDRFFAERPEGSVSTLKIQRTQQEDSAVYLCASSLNNGAYEQYFGPGTRLTVT.

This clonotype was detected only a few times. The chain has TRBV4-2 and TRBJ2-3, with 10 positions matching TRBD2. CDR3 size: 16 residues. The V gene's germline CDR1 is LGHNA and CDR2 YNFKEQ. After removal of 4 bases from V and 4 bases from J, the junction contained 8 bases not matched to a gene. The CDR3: CASSPKRGGGADTQYF. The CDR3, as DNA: TGTGCCAGCAGCCCTAAGCGGGGGGGCGGCGCAGATACGCAGTATTTT.

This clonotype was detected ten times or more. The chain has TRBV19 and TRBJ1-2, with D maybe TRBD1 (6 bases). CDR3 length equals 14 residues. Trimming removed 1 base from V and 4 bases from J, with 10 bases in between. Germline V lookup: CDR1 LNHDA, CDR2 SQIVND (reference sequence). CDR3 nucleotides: TGTGCCAGTAGTATAGCGGGGGGCAGCTATGGCTACACCTTC. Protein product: CASSIAGGSYGYTF.

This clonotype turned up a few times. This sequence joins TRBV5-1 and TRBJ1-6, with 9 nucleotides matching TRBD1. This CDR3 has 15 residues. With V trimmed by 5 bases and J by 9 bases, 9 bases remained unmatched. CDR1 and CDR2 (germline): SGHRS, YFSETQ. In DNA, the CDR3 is TGCGCCAGCAGGGTTGGAGGGACAGGGCCTTCACCCCTCCACTTT. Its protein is CASRVGGTGPSPLHF.

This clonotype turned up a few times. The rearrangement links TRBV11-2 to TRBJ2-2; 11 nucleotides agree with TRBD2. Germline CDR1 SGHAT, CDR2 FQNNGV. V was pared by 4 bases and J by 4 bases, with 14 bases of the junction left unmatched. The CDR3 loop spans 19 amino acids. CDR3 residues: CASSWFLAGGPRSTGELFF. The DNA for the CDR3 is TGTGCCAGCAGCTGGTTCCTAGCGGGAGGCCCCAGATCCACCGGGGAGCTGTTTTTT.

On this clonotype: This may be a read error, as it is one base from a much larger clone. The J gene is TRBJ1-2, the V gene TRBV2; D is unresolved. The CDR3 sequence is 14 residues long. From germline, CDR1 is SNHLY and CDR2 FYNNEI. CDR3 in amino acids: CTSSENRRKNGYTF. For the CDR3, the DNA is TGTACCAGCAGTGAAAACCGGCGTAAGAATGGCTACACCTTC.

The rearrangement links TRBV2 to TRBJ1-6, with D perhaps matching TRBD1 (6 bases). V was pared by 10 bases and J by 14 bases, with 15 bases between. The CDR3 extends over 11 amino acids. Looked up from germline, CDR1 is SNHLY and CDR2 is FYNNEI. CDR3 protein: CAITDSLSLHF. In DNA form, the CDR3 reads TGTGCCATTACGGACAGCCTGTCCCTCCACTTT.

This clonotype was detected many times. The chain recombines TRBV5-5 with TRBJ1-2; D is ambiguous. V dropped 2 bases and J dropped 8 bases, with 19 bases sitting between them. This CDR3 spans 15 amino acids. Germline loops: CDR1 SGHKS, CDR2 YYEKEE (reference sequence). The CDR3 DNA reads TGTGCCAGCAGCTTCAGGATGGAGGGAAGCCCCGGCTACACCTTC. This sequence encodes CASSFRMEGSPGYTF. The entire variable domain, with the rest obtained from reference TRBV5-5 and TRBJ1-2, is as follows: DAGVTQSPTHLIKTRGQQVTLRCSPISGHKSVSWYQQVLGQGPQFIFQYYEKEERGRGNFPDRFSARQFPNYSSELNVNALLLGDSALYLCASSFRMEGSPGYTFGSGTRLTVV.

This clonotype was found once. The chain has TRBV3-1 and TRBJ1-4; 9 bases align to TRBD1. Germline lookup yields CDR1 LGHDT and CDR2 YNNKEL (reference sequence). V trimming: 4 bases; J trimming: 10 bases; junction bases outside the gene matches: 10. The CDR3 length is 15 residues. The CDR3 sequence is CASSRKGDRAGKLFF. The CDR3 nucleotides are TGTGCCAGCAGCCGGAAAGGGGACAGGGCAGGAAAACTGTTTTTT. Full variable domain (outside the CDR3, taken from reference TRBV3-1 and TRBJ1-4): DTAVSQTPKYLVTQMGNDKSIKCEQNLGHDTMYWYKQDSKKFLKIMFSYNNKELIINETVPNRFSPKSPDKAHLNLHINSLELGDSAVYFCASSRKGDRAGKLFFGSGTQLSVL.

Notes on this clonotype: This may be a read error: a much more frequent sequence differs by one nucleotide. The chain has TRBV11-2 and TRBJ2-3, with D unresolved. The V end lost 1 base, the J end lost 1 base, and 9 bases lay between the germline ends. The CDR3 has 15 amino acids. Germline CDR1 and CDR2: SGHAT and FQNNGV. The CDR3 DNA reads TGTGCCAGCAGCTTAGCAGGTTACGGCACAGATACGCAGTATTTT. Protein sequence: CASSLAGYGTDTQYF.

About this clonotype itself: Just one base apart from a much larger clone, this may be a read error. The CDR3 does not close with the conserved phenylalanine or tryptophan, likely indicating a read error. The CDR3 here is CASSTQGYYGYTL. In nucleotides, the CDR3 is TGTGCCAGCAGCACACAGGGTTATTATGGCTACACCTTA. J is TRBJ1-2 and V is TRBV11-2, with TRBD1 as a possible D gene (6 bases). The CDR3 extends over 13 amino acids. Between the trimmed V and J ends, which lost 5 bases and 5 bases, there was a span of 12 bases. Germline-derived CDR1 and CDR2 are SGHAT and FQNNGV.

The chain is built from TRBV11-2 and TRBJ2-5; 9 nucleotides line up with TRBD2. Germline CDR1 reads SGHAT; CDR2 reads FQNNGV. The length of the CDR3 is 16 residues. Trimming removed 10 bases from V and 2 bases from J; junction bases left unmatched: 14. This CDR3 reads CATARGPSGGQETQYF. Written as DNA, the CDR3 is TGTGCCACCGCTCGAGGACCCAGCGGGGGGCAAGAGACCCAGTACTTC.

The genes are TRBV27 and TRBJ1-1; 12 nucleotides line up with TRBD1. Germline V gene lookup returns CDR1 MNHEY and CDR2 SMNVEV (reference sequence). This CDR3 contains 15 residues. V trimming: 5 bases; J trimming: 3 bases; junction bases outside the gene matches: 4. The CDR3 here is CASSLGTGGDTEAFF. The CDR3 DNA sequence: TGTGCCAGCAGTCTTGGGACAGGGGGCGACACTGAAGCTTTCTTT.

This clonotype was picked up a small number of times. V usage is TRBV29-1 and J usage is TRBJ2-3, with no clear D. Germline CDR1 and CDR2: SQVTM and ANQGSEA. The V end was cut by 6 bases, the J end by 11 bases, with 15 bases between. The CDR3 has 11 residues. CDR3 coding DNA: TGCAGCGTGGAAAGCCCCGGCGGGCAGTATTTT. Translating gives CSVESPGGQYF.

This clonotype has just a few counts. This CDR3 is CASSLDKEDEQFF. The DNA of the CDR3 is TGTGCCAGCAGTTTGGATAAGGAGGATGAGCAGTTCTTC. The chain has TRBV12-3 or TRBV12-4 and TRBJ2-1; tentative D call: TRBD2 (5 bases). V lost 3 bases, J lost 8 bases, and 11 bases lay in between. The CDR3 has 13 amino acids.

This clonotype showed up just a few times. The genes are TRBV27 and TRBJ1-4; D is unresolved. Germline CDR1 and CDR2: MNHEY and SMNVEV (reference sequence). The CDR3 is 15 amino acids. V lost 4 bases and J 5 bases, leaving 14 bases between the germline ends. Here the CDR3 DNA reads TGTGCCAGCAGTTACGGGAGACACGAAAATGAAAAACTGTTTTTT. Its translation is CASSYGRHENEKLFF.